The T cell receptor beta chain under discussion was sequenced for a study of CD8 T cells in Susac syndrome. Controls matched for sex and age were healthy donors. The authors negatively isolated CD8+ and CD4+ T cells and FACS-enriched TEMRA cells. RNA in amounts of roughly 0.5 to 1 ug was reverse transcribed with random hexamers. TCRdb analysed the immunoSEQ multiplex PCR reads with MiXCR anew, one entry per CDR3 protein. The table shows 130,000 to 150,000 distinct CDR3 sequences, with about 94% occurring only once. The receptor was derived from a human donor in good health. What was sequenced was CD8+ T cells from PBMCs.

The CDR3 coding sequence is TGCAGCGCGCAGGGTAGCTCTGGAAACACCATATATTTT. The encoded protein is CSAQGSSGNTIYF. V usage is TRBV29-1 and J usage is TRBJ1-3, with TRBD1 as a possible D gene (5 bases). Germline V CDR1 and CDR2: SQVTM, ANQGSEA. Trimming removed 7 bases from V and 0 bases from J, with 10 bases in between. The CDR3 is 13 amino acids.